A single TCR beta chain is shown here with its context. Its antigen remains unidentified. Using immunoSEQ multiplex PCR, the repertoire was profiled, and TCRdb retains in-frame clones only, with some absent. The sample contains around 4,400 clones, about 90% of which appear only once. This specimen comes from a study of chemoradiotherapy in HPV16-positive cancers. Points from the study as a whole: During treatment, candidate HPV-specific clones and E7-related motifs expanded in tumor. HPV-specific T cells were functionally defined from only a couple of HPV16-positive patients. For HPV16-positive patients, expanding HPV-responsive T cells associated with longer recurrence-free survival.

Samples were taken several times over chemoradiotherapy. V was trimmed by 5 bases and J by 6 bases, leaving 8 bases between them. Germline V CDR1 and CDR2: MNHNY, SVGAGI (reference sequence). This CDR3 spans 11 amino acids. The sample here was taken from a patient who underwent chemoradiotherapy. This chain links TRBV6-6 with TRBJ2-7; D remains ambiguous. This sequence originates from a human donor with HPV-associated anogenital cancer. The chain's CDR3 is CASSRTPEQYF. The CDR3 nucleotides read TGTGCCAGCAGTAGGACCCCCGAGCAGTACTTC.